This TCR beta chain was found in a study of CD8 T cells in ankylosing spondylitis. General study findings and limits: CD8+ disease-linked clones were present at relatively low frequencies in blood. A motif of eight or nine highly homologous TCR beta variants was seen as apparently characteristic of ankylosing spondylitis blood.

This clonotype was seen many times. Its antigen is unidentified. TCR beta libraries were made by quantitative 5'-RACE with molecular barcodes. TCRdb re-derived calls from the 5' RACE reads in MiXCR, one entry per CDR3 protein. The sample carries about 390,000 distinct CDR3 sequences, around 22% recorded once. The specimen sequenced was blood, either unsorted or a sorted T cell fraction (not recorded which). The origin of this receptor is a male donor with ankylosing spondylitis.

As DNA, the CDR3 is TGTGCCATCAGTGAGACAGGGGGTAGCAATCAGCCCCAGCATTTT. This codes for CAISETGGSNQPQHF. This chain connects TRBV10-3 to TRBJ1-5; 8 bases are a match to TRBD1. The CDR3 contains 15 residues. Germline V lookup: CDR1 ENHRY, CDR2 SYGVKD. V lost 2 bases and J lost 0; bases outside the gene matches: 0.